This paragraph covers one T cell receptor (beta chain) sequence. The sample originates from a study of control samples from healthy donors and cancer patients. Generated by immunoSEQ multiplex PCR, the TCRdb table keeps only in-frame clones and is missing some. The table lists approximately 70,000 clones, 84% of them singletons. This TCR came from a man aged 45 to 65 in good health. The sample consisted of blood.

The CDR3 region has the DNA TGTGCCAGCAGCTTAGCGGTCAGTGTCGGGCCCGGGGAGCTGTTTTTT. Its translation is CASSLAVSVGPGELFF. This chain joins TRBV7-2 and TRBJ2-2; D is ambiguous. The CDR3 is 16 residues long. Trimming cost V 0 bases and J 6 bases, with 14 bases left between them. CDR1 and CDR2 (germline): SGHTA, FQGNSA. The variable domain in full, with the rest retrieved from reference TRBV7-2 and TRBJ2-2, is GAGVSQSPSNKVTEKGKDVELRCDPISGHTALYWYRQSLGQGLEFLIYFQGNSAPDKSGLPSDRFSAERTGGSVSTLTIQRTQQEDSAVYLCASSLAVSVGPGELFFGEGSRLTVL.